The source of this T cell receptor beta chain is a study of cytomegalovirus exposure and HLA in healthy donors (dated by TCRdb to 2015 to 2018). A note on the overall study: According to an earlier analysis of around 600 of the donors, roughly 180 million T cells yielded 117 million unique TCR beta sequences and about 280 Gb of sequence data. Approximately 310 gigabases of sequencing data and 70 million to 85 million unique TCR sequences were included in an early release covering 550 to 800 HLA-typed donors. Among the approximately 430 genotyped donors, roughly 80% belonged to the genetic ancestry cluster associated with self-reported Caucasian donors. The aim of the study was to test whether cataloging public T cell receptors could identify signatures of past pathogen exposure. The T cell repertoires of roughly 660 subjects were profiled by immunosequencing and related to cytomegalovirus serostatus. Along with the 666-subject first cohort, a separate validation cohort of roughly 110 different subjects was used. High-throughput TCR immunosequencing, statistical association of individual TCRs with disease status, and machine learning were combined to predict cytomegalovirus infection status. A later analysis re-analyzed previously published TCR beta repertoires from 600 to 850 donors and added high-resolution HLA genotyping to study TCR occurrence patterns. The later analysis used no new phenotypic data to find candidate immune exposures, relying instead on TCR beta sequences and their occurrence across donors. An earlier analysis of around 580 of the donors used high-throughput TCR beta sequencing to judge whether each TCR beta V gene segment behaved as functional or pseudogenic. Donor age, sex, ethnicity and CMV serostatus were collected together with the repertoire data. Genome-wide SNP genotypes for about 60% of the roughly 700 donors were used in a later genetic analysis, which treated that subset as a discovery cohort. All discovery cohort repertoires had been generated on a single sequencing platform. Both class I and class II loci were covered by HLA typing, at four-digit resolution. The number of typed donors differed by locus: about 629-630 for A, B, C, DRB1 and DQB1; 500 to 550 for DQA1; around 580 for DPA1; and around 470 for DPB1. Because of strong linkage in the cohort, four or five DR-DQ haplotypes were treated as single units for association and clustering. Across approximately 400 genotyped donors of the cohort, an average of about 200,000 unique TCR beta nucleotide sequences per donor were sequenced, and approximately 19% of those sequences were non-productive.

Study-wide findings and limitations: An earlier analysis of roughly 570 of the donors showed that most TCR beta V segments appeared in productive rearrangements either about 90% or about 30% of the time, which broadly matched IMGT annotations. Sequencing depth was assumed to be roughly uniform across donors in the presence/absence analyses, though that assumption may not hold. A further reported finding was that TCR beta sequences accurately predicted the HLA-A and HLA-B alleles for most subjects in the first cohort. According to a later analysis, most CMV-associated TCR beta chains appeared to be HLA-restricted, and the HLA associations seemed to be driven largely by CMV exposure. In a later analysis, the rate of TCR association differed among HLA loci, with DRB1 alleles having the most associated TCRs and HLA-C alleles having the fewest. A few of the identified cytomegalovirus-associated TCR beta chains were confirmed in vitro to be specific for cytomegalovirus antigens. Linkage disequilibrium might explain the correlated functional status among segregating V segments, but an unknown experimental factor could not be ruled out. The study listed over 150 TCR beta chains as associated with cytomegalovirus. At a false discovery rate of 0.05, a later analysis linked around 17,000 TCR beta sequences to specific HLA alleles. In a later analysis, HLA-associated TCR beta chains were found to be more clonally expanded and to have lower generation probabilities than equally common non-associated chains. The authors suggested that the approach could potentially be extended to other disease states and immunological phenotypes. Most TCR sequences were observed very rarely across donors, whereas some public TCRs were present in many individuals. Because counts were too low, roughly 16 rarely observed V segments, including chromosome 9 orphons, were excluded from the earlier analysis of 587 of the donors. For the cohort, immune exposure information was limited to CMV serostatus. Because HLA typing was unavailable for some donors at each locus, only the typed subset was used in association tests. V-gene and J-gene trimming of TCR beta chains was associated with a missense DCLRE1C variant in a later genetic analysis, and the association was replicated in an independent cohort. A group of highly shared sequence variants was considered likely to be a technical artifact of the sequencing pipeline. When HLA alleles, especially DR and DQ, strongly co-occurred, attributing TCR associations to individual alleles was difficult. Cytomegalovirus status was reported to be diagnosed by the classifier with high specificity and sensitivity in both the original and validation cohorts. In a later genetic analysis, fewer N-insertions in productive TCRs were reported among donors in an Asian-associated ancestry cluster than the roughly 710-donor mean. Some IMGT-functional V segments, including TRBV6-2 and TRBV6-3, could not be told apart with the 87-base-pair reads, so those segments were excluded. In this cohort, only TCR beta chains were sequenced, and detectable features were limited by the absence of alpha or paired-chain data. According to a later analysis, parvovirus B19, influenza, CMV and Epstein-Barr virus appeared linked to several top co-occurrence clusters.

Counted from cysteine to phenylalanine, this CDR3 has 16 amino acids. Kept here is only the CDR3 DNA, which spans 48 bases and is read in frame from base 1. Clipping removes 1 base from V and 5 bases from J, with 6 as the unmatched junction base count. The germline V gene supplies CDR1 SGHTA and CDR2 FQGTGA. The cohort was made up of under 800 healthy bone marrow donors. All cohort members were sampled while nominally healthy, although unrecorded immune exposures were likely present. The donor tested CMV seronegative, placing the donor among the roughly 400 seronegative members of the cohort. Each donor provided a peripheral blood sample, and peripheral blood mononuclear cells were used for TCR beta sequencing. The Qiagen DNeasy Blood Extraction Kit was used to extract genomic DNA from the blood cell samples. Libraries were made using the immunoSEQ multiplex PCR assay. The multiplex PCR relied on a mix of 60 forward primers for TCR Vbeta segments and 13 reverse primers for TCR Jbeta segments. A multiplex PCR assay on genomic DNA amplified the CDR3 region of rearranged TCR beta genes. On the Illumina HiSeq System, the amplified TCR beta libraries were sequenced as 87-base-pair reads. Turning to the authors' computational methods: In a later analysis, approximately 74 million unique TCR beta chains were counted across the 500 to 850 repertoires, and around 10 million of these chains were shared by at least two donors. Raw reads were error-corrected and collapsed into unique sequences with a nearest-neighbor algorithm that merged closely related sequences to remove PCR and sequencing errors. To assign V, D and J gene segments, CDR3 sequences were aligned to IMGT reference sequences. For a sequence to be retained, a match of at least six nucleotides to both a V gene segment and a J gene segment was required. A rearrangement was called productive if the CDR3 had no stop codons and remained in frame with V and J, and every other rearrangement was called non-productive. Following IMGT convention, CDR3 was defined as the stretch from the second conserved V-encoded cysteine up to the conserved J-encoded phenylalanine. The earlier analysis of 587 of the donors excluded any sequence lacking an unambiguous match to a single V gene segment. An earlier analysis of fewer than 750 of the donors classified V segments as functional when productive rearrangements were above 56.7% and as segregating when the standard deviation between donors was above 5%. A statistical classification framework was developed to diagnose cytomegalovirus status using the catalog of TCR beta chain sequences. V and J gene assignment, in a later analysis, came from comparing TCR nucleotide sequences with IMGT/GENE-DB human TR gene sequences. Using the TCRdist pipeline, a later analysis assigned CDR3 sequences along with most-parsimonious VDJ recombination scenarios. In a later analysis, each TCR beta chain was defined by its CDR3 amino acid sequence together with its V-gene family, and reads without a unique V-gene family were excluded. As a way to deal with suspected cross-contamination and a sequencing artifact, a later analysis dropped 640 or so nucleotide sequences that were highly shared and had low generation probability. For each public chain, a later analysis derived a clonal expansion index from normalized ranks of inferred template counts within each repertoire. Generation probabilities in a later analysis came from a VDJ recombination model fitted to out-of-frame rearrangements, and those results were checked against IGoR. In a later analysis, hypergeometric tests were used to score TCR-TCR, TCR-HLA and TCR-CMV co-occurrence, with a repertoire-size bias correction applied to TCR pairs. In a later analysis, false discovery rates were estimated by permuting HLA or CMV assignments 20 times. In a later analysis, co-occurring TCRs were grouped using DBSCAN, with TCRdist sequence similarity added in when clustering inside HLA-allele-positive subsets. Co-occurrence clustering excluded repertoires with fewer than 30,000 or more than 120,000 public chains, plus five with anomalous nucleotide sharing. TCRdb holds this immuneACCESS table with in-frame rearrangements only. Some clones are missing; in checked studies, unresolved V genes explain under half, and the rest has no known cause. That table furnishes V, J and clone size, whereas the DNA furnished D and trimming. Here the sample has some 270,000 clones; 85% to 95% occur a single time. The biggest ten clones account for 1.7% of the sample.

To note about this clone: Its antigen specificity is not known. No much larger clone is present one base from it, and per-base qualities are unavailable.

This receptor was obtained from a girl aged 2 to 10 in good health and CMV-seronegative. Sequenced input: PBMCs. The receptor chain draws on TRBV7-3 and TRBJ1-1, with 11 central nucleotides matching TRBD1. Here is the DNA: TGTGCCAGCAGCTTAAAAGGGACAGGGGGTCGGACTGAAGCTTTCTTT. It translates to CASSLKGTGGRTEAFF.